The TCR beta chain described here comes from a study of T cells after yellow fever vaccination. Whole-study results and caveats: The secondary response showed a weaker magnitude and a faster peak, day 5 versus 15. Subsequent booster samples again held most clones from primary vaccination (just under 98% CD4, about 86% CD8).

In regard to this clonotype: Its specificity is not known.

One entry per CDR3 protein, called by TCRdb with MiXCR from the 5' RACE reads. This sample has 450,000 to 600,000 distinct CDR3 sequences, with less than 15% found just once. With 2 bases removed from V and 2 bases from J, the gap between germline ends came to 11 bases. The CDR3 runs to 15 residues. Germline CDR1 is LGHDT and CDR2 is YNNKEL (reference sequence). V usage is TRBV3-1 and J usage is TRBJ2-3; D may be TRBD1 or TRBD2 (5 bases each). The source of this sequence is a man between 25 and 39 years old who received the YFV17D yellow fever vaccine. Sequenced here: PBMCs, sampled on the day of the yellow fever booster vaccination. As DNA, the CDR3 is TGTGCCAGCAGCCAACCCGGGGCACTCACAGATACGCAGTATTTT. Amino acids: CASSQPGALTDTQYF.